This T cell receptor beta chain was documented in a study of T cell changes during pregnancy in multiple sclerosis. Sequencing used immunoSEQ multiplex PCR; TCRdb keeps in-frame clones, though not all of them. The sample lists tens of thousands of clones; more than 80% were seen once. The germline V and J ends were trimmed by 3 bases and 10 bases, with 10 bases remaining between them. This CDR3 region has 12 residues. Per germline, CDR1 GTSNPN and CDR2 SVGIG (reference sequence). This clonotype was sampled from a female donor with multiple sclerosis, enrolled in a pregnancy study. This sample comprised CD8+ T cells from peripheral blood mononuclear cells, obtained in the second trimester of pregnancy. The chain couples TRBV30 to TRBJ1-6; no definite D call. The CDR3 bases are TGTGCCTGGAGCGCAAGCGGGTCACCCCTCCACTTT. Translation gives CAWSASGSPLHF.